This is a list of T cell receptor beta chains from one sample in a study of memory CD4+ T cells and cytomegalovirus serostatus. Sequencing used immunoSEQ multiplex PCR; TCRdb keeps in-frame clones, though not all of them. Of about 50,000 clones in the sample, over 65% were seen once. The material sequenced was memory CD4+ T cells from blood. The receptor source for this set is an adult in good health and CMV-seronegative. Both conserved end residues are part of each CDR3. A D gene is named only where the DNA matches it firmly. Size is omitted from some rows. Given values are once, few, many or a class for expanded clones.

v_call	j_call	clone_size	d_call	cdr3_nt	cdr3_aa
TRBV5-6	TRBJ2-7	NA	NA	TGTGCCAGCAGCTTGAGGCCCAGCTGGGGCCAAAACTACGAGCAGTACTTC	CASSLRPSWGQNYEQYF
TRBV7-9	TRBJ1-6	NA	TRBD1	TGTGCCAGCAGCTTAGCTCTGACAGGGCCCAGTTCACCCCTCCACTTT	CASSLALTGPSSPLHF
TRBV2	TRBJ2-5	NA	TRBD1	TGTGCCAGCAGTCGGTCGGACAGGGAATGGGAGACCCAGTACTTC	CASSRSDREWETQYF
TRBV7-9	TRBJ2-5	once	NA	TGTGCCAGCAGCTTAGCGCGGAGTGGGGAGACCCAGTACTTC	CASSLARSGETQYF
TRBV28	TRBJ1-2	NA	NA	TGTGCCAGCAGTTTATGGGACCCCAGGTCCACTAACTATGGCTACACCTTC	CASSLWDPRSTNYGYTF
TRBV19	TRBJ1-1	NA	NA	TGTGCCAGTAGTCGCAAGATGAACACTGAAGCTTTCTTT	CASSRKMNTEAFF
TRBV29-1	TRBJ2-3	NA	TRBD2	TGCAGCGTTGAGAGACTAGCGGCGGTAAAAAGGGGGACGCAGTATTTT	CSVERLAAVKRGTQYF
TRBV7-2	TRBJ1-1	NA	NA	TGTGCCAGCAGCTTAGTCGAGGGAACCAGGGAAGCTTTCTTT	CASSLVEGTREAFF
TRBV11-3	TRBJ2-2	NA	NA	TGTGCCAGCAGCTCCACCCCCGCCGGGGAGCTGTTTTTT	CASSSTPAGELFF
TRBV14	TRBJ1-4	NA	NA	TGTGCCAGCAGCCAAGATATACTTCCGGGGCCAGCTAATGAAAAACTGTTTTTT	CASSQDILPGPANEKLFF
TRBV2	TRBJ2-2	few	NA	TGTGCCAGCAGTGAAACGACCCTCGCGAACACCGGGGAGCTGTTTTTT	CASSETTLANTGELFF
TRBV18	TRBJ1-1	NA	NA	TGTGCCAGCTCACCAGTCGAGGGCGGCACTGAAGCTTTCTTT	CASSPVEGGTEAFF
TRBV6-1	TRBJ1-5	NA	TRBD1	TGTGCCAGCAGCCCGGGACAGATCAATCAGCCCCAGCATTTT	CASSPGQINQPQHF
TRBV5-4	TRBJ2-3	NA	TRBD1	TGTGCCAGCAGCTGGACAGGGGGTGGAGATACGCAGTATTTT	CASSWTGGGDTQYF
TRBV19	TRBJ1-5	NA	TRBD1	TGTGCCAGTAAAAGAACTCCCGGGGACAGTTACAATCAGCCCCAGCATTTT	CASKRTPGDSYNQPQHF
TRBV7-2	TRBJ2-5	NA	NA	TGTGCCAGCAGGCACGGTGGGGAGACCCAGTACTTC	CASRHGGETQYF
TRBV4-1	TRBJ2-1	NA	TRBD1	TGCGCCAGCAGCCAAGGGACAGGGACCTCCAATGAGCAGTTCTTC	CASSQGTGTSNEQFF
TRBV6-1	TRBJ2-7	NA	TRBD2	TGTGCCAGCAGTGAACAGGGCTCCGGGGGGTGGGAGCAGTACTTC	CASSEQGSGGWEQYF
TRBV7-3	TRBJ2-3	NA	NA	TGTGCCAGCAGCGTCCGGGGGAGCACAGATACGCAGTATTTT	CASSVRGSTDTQYF
TRBV19	TRBJ1-1	few	NA	TGTGCCAGTAGCACAACAGGGAGGTGGGAGAACACTGAAGCTTTCTTT	CASSTTGRWENTEAFF
TRBV6-1	TRBJ1-5	once	NA	TGTGCCAGCAGTGAAAGGGTTGCGTGGCACAATCAGCCCCAGCATTTT	CASSERVAWHNQPQHF
TRBV5-1	TRBJ1-4	NA	TRBD1	TGCGCCAGCAGTTCGGGACAGGGGGTTGAAAAACTGTTTTTT	CASSSGQGVEKLFF
TRBV5-1	TRBJ2-6	NA	TRBD1	TGCGCCAGCAGCTTGGTGCGGGACAGGGGGTTCCGTTTTTCTGGGGCCAACGTCCTGACTTTC	CASSLVRDRGFRFSGANVLTF
TRBV18	TRBJ1-4	NA	NA	TGTGCCAGCTCACCGTTAGGACCGGCGGGGGCTAATGAAAAACTGTTTTTT	CASSPLGPAGANEKLFF
TRBV7-9	TRBJ2-5	NA	TRBD2	TGTGCCAGCAGCTTAGGCTCTAGCGGGGGTAACCAAGAGACCCAGTACTTC	CASSLGSSGGNQETQYF
TRBV6-4	TRBJ1-5	NA	TRBD1	TGTGCCAGCAAGTGGGGCAGGGGGCGTTTACGGGGCAATCAGCCCCAGCATTTT	CASKWGRGRLRGNQPQHF
TRBV2	TRBJ1-1	NA	NA	TGTGCCAGCAGTCCATGGCTGGATAACACTGAAGCTTTCTTT	CASSPWLDNTEAFF
TRBV7-2	TRBJ1-4	NA	NA	TGTGCCAGCAGCATAAGACAGCTTGCAACTAATGAAAAACTGTTTTTT	CASSIRQLATNEKLFF
TRBV7-7	TRBJ2-2	NA	NA	TGTGCCAGCAGCTTGAGGGTTGGCGGGGAGCTGTTTTTT	CASSLRVGGELFF
TRBV19	TRBJ2-5	NA	NA	TGTGCCAGTAGTATGGGACTCCGCGAGACCCAGTACTTC	CASSMGLRETQYF
TRBV7-2	TRBJ1-6	NA	TRBD1	TGTGCCAGCAGCTTGACAGGGGGCTCTCCCAATTCACCCCTCCACTTT	CASSLTGGSPNSPLHF
TRBV5-6	TRBJ2-1	NA	TRBD2	TGTGCCAGCAGCTTCCGGACTAGCGGGGTAAGCAATGAGCAGTTCTTC	CASSFRTSGVSNEQFF
TRBV28	TRBJ1-1	NA	NA	TGTGCCAGCAGTATGATGGCTGAAGCTTTCTTT	CASSMMAEAFF
TRBV9	TRBJ2-3	NA	NA	TGTGCCAGCAGCGTAGAAGGGACTGGCACAGATACGCAGTATTTT	CASSVEGTGTDTQYF
TRBV29-1	TRBJ2-1	NA	NA	TGCAGCGTGGCTCGCGTTAGCGGAAACAATGAGCAGTTCTTC	CSVARVSGNNEQFF
TRBV10-2	TRBJ2-5	once	TRBD2	TGCGCCAGCAGGGAAGTGGGGGGGAGGGAGACCCAGTACTTC	CASREVGGRETQYF
TRBV14	TRBJ2-1	few	NA	TGTGCCAGCAGCCAAGAAGTAGAGCAGTTCTTC	CASSQEVEQFF